A selection of T cell receptor beta chains follows, all from one sample in a study of blood T cells in healthy people across ages. Each CDR3 protein gets one entry after TCRdb re-called the 5' RACE reads with MiXCR. The repertoire holds around 800,000 distinct CDR3 sequences, more than 35% seen once, with 15% to 20% in the top ten. The specimen sequenced was blood. All receptors come from a man older than 75 in good health. The CDR3 runs from the conserved cysteine through the conserved F or W. Fields, in order: V gene, J gene, clone size, D gene, CDR3 protein, CDR3 DNA. D genes are given only for firm matches. Clone size, where shown, is once, few, many, or a class for clones that have expanded.

TRBV12-3/TRBV12-4	TRBJ2-3	many	-	CASSLSASTDTQYF	TGTGCCAGCAGTTTAAGTGCTAGCACAGATACGCAGTATTTT
TRBV5-5	TRBJ2-7	-	TRBD2	CASSLAWTSGYEQYF	TGTGCCAGCAGCTTGGCCTGGACTAGCGGTTACGAGCAGTACTTC
TRBV2	TRBJ1-5	-	-	CASSGPSRGVPSSNQPQHF	TGTGCCAGCAGTGGCCCCAGCCGTGGGGTGCCAAGTAGCAATCAGCCCCAGCATTTT
TRBV7-2	TRBJ2-3	few	TRBD1	CASSLGTGGGTDTQYF	TGTGCCAGCAGCTTAGGGACAGGGGGCGGCACAGATACGCAGTATTTT
TRBV20-1	TRBJ2-7	-	TRBD2	CSASRPLGAGGKNEQYF	TGCAGTGCTAGTAGGCCTTTGGGAGCGGGAGGGAAGAATGAGCAGTACTTC
TRBV27	TRBJ2-1	once	TRBD1	CASSSLTGQGSYEQFF	TGTGCCAGCAGTTCCCTAACGGGACAGGGCTCCTACGAGCAGTTCTTC
TRBV29-1	TRBJ1-1	-	-	CSVPPGPGTAEAFF	TGCAGCGTTCCCCCCGGGCCAGGGACGGCTGAAGCTTTCTTT
TRBV29-1	TRBJ2-5	-	-	CSVEDLRGKTQYF	TGCAGCGTTGAAGATCTAAGGGGAAAGACCCAGTACTTC
TRBV20-1	TRBJ2-7	few	-	CSARVESGHSYEQYF	TGCAGTGCTAGAGTGGAATCAGGTCACTCCTACGAGCAGTACTTC
TRBV5-1	TRBJ2-7	-	-	CASSFETGISGEQYF	TGCGCCAGCAGCTTTGAAACGGGAATCTCGGGCGAGCAGTACTTC
TRBV9	TRBJ2-5	-	-	CASSVKGLAETQYF	TGTGCCAGCAGCGTCAAGGGGCTAGCGGAGACCCAGTACTTC
TRBV7-9	TRBJ2-3	-	-	CASSQHTTDTQYF	TGTGCCAGCAGTCAACACACCACAGATACGCAGTATTTT
TRBV5-1	TRBJ2-5	-	-	CASSPTSWETQYF	TGCGCCAGCAGCCCCACTAGCTGGGAGACACAGTACTTC
TRBV30	TRBJ2-7	-	-	CAWTSGTSTSHEQYF	TGTGCCTGGACCTCCGGGACCTCGACTTCCCACGAGCAGTACTTC
TRBV5-6	TRBJ2-3	few	TRBD2	CASSYGLAGAGDTQYF	TGTGCCAGCAGCTACGGACTAGCGGGAGCCGGAGATACGCAGTATTTT
TRBV5-1	TRBJ2-1	-	-	CASSTGGPLGAYNEQFF	TGCGCCAGCAGCACTGGTGGCCCTCTGGGGGCTTACAATGAGCAGTTCTTC
TRBV6-6	TRBJ2-3	-	TRBD2	CAGSGTSGADTQYF	TGTGCCGGCAGTGGAACTAGCGGGGCAGATACGCAGTATTTT
TRBV7-2	TRBJ2-4	-	TRBD1	CASSSTGGAEQYF	TGTGCCAGCAGCTCAACAGGGGGCGCTGAGCAGTACTTC
TRBV2	TRBJ2-3	-	-	CASSVRDGTQYF	TGTGCCAGCAGTGTTAGAGACGGTACGCAGTATTTT
TRBV11-3	TRBJ1-1	-	-	CASSLGFSQEAEAFF	TGTGCCAGCAGCTTAGGTTTCAGTCAGGAGGCTGAAGCTTTCTTT
TRBV7-9	TRBJ1-5	few	-	CASTRDGVSNQPQHF	TGTGCCAGCACGAGGGACGGGGTATCCAATCAGCCCCAGCATTTT
TRBV7-3	TRBJ2-7	-	-	CASSFFLRTTYEQYF	TGTGCCAGCAGCTTCTTTCTCAGGACCACCTACGAGCAGTACTTC
TRBV2	TRBJ2-3	-	-	CASSYNPGPVGTDTQYF	TGTGCCAGCAGTTATAACCCGGGGCCGGTGGGCACAGATACGCAGTATTTT
TRBV11-3	TRBJ2-1	-	TRBD2	CASSLVGLAGVSSYNEQFF	TGTGCCAGCAGCTTGGTCGGACTAGCGGGAGTGAGCTCCTACAATGAGCAGTTCTTC
TRBV6-2/TRBV6-3	TRBJ2-7	-	-	CASSYVQSSSYEQYF	TGTGCCAGCAGTTACGTACAGTCAAGCTCCTACGAGCAGTACTTC
TRBV2	TRBJ2-7	once	TRBD1	CASRDRRSSYNEQYF	TGTGCCAGCAGGGACAGGAGGAGCTCCTACAATGAGCAGTACTTC
TRBV29-1	TRBJ1-2	-	TRBD1	CSAGRDRGHNDYTF	TGCAGCGCCGGGAGGGACAGGGGGCATAATGACTACACCTTC
TRBV3-1	TRBJ2-1	-	TRBD1	CASSQGRQGDQFF	TGTGCCAGCAGCCAAGGTCGACAGGGGGACCAGTTCTTC
TRBV2	TRBJ2-7	few	TRBD2	CASSESASGRYEQYF	TGTGCCAGCAGTGAATCGGCTAGCGGGAGGTACGAGCAGTACTTC
TRBV7-2	TRBJ2-7	-	-	CASSLEASRYNEQYF	TGTGCCAGCAGCTTAGAAGCTAGTAGATACAATGAGCAGTACTTC
TRBV6-5	TRBJ2-7	few	-	CASSYSIRRVEQYF	TGTGCCAGCAGTTACTCGATTCGTAGGGTCGAGCAGTACTTC
TRBV12-3/TRBV12-4	TRBJ1-2	-	-	CARPGPYGYTF	TGTGCCAGGCCCGGGCCCTATGGCTACACCTTC
TRBV5-1	TRBJ2-3	few	TRBD2	CASSGGTSGRIGHTQYF	TGCGCCAGCAGCGGCGGGACTAGCGGGAGGATAGGACATACGCAGTATTTT
TRBV20-1	TRBJ2-1	few	-	CSAPRGGREQFF	TGCAGTGCTCCCCGCGGTGGGAGGGAGCAGTTCTTC
TRBV5-1	TRBJ2-7	-	-	CASSPGTDFYEQYF	TGCGCCAGCAGCCCCGGGACGGATTTCTACGAGCAGTACTTC
TRBV7-2	TRBJ2-7	many	-	CASSKISGTTYEQYF	TGTGCCAGCAGCAAAATCAGCGGGACAACCTACGAGCAGTACTTC
TRBV19	TRBJ1-2	-	TRBD1	CASRTTGASMYGYTF	TGTGCCAGTAGGACGACAGGGGCATCTATGTATGGCTACACCTTC
TRBV20-1	TRBJ2-3	-	-	CSARDRSRATLDTQYF	TGCAGTGCTAGAGATAGGAGCAGGGCAACTTTGGATACGCAGTATTTT
TRBV27	TRBJ1-6	-	-	CASIDNSPLHF	TGTGCCAGCATAGATAATTCACCCCTCCACTTT
TRBV5-1	TRBJ2-7	-	TRBD2	CASSSRGDSGSVNEQYF	TGCGCCAGCAGCTCGCGTGGGGATAGCGGGAGTGTCAATGAGCAGTACTTC
TRBV4-2	TRBJ2-7	once	TRBD2	CASSQESAGVYNEQYF	TGTGCCAGCAGCCAAGAATCAGCGGGAGTCTACAATGAGCAGTACTTC
TRBV7-2	TRBJ1-4	-	TRBD1	CASSPGTAATNEKLFF	TGTGCCAGCAGCCCGGGGACAGCGGCAACTAATGAAAAACTGTTTTTT
TRBV20-1	TRBJ2-1	-	TRBD2	CSARFPRAGSNSEQFF	TGCAGTGCTAGATTCCCGAGAGCGGGATCGAACAGTGAGCAGTTCTTC
TRBV13	TRBJ2-6	-	TRBD2	CASSLGVAGRGANVLTF	TGTGCCAGCAGCTTAGGTGTAGCGGGGAGAGGGGCCAACGTCCTGACTTTC
TRBV30	TRBJ2-6	-	-	CAQRPGSGANVLTF	TGTGCCCAAAGGCCCGGCTCTGGGGCCAACGTCCTGACTTTC
TRBV12-3/TRBV12-4	TRBJ2-3	many	TRBD1	CASSFGQGEADTQYF	TGTGCCAGCAGTTTCGGACAGGGAGAGGCAGATACGCAGTATTTT
TRBV12-3/TRBV12-4	TRBJ1-1	-	-	CASSFDETTEAFF	TGTGCCAGCAGTTTCGATGAAACGACTGAAGCTTTCTTT
TRBV25-1	TRBJ2-1	-	TRBD2	CASSEYRSGSYNEQFF	TGTGCCAGCAGTGAATATCGTAGCGGGTCTTACAATGAGCAGTTCTTC
TRBV6-2/TRBV6-3	TRBJ1-2	few	-	CASSYTLAESFYGYTF	TGTGCCAGCAGTTACACGTTGGCAGAAAGTTTTTATGGCTACACCTTC
TRBV7-2	TRBJ2-7	-	-	CASGSGLYEQYF	TGTGCCAGCGGCTCCGGACTGTACGAGCAGTACTTC
TRBV7-3	TRBJ2-7	few	-	CASKPGAGFDEQYF	TGTGCCAGCAAGCCCGGGGCAGGTTTCGATGAGCAGTACTTC
TRBV30	TRBJ2-7	-	TRBD1	CAWDVGQGPCEQYF	TGTGCCTGGGATGTCGGACAGGGCCCCTGCGAGCAGTACTTC
TRBV19	TRBJ1-6	-	-	CASSPMGPYNSPLHF	TGTGCCAGTAGTCCGATGGGCCCGTATAATTCACCCCTCCACTTT
TRBV11-2	TRBJ2-5	-	-	CASSFQIGFGETQYF	TGTGCCAGCAGTTTTCAGATAGGGTTTGGAGAGACCCAGTACTTC
TRBV28	TRBJ2-3	few	TRBD1	CASSSWTGGRTDTQYF	TGTGCCAGCAGTTCATGGACAGGGGGACGAACAGATACGCAGTATTTT